One sample yielded the 3 T cell receptor beta chains listed below, sequenced in a study of T cell responses to AZD1222 COVID-19 vaccine. Generated by immunoSEQ multiplex PCR, the TCRdb table keeps only in-frame clones and is missing some. The sample lists about 160,000 clones, roughly 90% occurring once. The material sequenced was peripheral blood, taken 28 days after the second AZD1222 dose. The receptors here all came from an adult who received the AZD1222 COVID-19 vaccine.

The chain couples TRBV7-9 to TRBJ1-2, with 10 bases matching TRBD1. From germline, CDR1 is SEHNR and CDR2 FQNEAQ (reference sequence). The CDR3 covers 15 residues. The V segment lost 1 base and the J segment 3 bases; nucleotides outside the gene matches: 2. CDR3 in amino acids: CASSLEGTGDYGYTF. CDR3 sequence (DNA): TGTGCCAGCAGCTTAGAGGGGACAGGGGACTATGGCTACACCTTC. Variable domain in full (rest from reference TRBV7-9 and TRBJ1-2): DTGVSQNPRHKITKRGQNVTFRCDPISEHNRLYWYRQTLGQGPEFLTYFQNEAQLEKSRLLSDRFSAERPKGSFSTLEIQRTEQGDSAMYLCASSLEGTGDYGYTFGSGTRLTVV.

V gene TRBV19 combines with J gene TRBJ2-7; 13 nucleotides agree with TRBD2. Germline values: CDR1 LNHDA, CDR2 SQIVND (reference sequence). After removal of 6 bases from V and 6 bases from J, the junction contained 5 bases not matched to a gene. There are 14 residues in the CDR3. The CDR3 region is CASRTSGRAPEQYF. In nucleotides, the CDR3 is TGTGCCAGTAGAACTAGCGGGAGGGCGCCCGAGCAGTACTTC.

This sequence joins TRBV19 and TRBJ2-1; 12 positions agree with TRBD1. CDR1 and CDR2 from the germline V gene are LNHDA and SQIVND (reference sequence). The trim removed 4 bases at V and 6 bases at J, leaving 10 bases unmatched. The CDR3 is 17 amino acids. The CDR3 DNA sequence: TGTGCCAGTAGTACCCCGGTCGGGGACAGGGGGCCCAATGAGCAGTTCTTC. Translating gives CASSTPVGDRGPNEQFF.